This is a list of T cell receptor beta chains from one sample in a study of cytomegalovirus exposure and HLA in healthy donors. Produced via immunoSEQ multiplex PCR; TCRdb's table is partial and in-frame only. The sample holds under 90,000 clones. The specimen was PBMCs. Receptor source: a man aged 45-65 years in good health and CMV-seropositive. The CDR3 runs from the conserved cysteine through the conserved F or W. A D gene is named only where the DNA matches it firmly.

CDR3nt	CDR3aa	d_gene	v_gene	j_gene
TGTGCCAGCAGTCTCGGGGTAGCGGGTCCCAATGAGCAGTTCTTC	CASSLGVAGPNEQFF	TRBD2	TRBV4-2	TRBJ2-1
TGTGCCAGCTCAATCGGACAGGGGGAGGTCTATGGCTACACCTTC	CASSIGQGEVYGYTF	TRBD1	TRBV18	TRBJ1-2
TGTGCCAGCAGCCTGGACAGGGGTCAAGGCTACACCTTC	CASSLDRGQGYTF	TRBD1	TRBV5-6	TRBJ1-2
TGTGCCAGTCGAGGGAGCAGCCTTTTACAAGAGACCCAGTACTTC	CASRGSSLLQETQYF	-	TRBV11-2	TRBJ2-5
TGCGCCAGCAGCCAGGGACAGGGGAGCTTTGCTAATGAAAAACTGTTTTTT	CASSQGQGSFANEKLFF	TRBD1	TRBV4-1	TRBJ1-4
TGTGCCAGCTCAGTTTACTCGGACTTTATGAACACTGAAGCTTTCTTT	CASSVYSDFMNTEAFF	-	TRBV28	TRBJ1-1
TGTGCCAGCAGGTCAGTCAATCAGCCCCAGCATTTT	CASRSVNQPQHF	-	TRBV6-6	TRBJ1-5
TGTGCCAGCAGCTTGGCCGGGGTACCATACAATGAGCAGTTCTTC	CASSLAGVPYNEQFF	-	TRBV5-6	TRBJ2-1
TGCGCCAGCAGCTCACAACCTACGGGAGGAGGCGAGCAGTACTTC	CASSSQPTGGGEQYF	TRBD2	TRBV5-1	TRBJ2-7
TGCGCCAGCAGCTTGGGGAGTACTAATGAAAAACTGTTTTTT	CASSLGSTNEKLFF	-	TRBV5-1	TRBJ1-4
TGTGCCAGCAGTTTGGAGAGGAGACCTGAAAACTATGGCTACACCTTC	CASSLERRPENYGYTF	-	TRBV27	TRBJ1-2
TGCGCCAGCAGCCCCACCGGGACAGGCCCCTACAATGAGCAGTTCTTC	CASSPTGTGPYNEQFF	TRBD1	TRBV4-1	TRBJ2-1
TGTGCCAGCAGCGGATACAGATTCTCTGGGGCCAACGTCCTGACTTTC	CASSGYRFSGANVLTF	-	TRBV9	TRBJ2-6
TGCGCCAGCAGCTCGGGACAGGGGTACGGGGCCAACGTCCTGACTTTC	CASSSGQGYGANVLTF	TRBD1	TRBV5-1	TRBJ2-6
TGTGCCTGGAGCGGGGATCCAAATCAGCCCCAGCATTTT	CAWSGDPNQPQHF	-	TRBV30	TRBJ1-5
TGTGCCAGCAGCGCAGGGGTTGGGACTAATGAAAAACTGTTTTTT	CASSAGVGTNEKLFF	-	TRBV7-2	TRBJ1-4
TGTGCCAGCAATCAGTCCGGGAACCGGGGGATTAGGGCTGAAGCTTTCTTT	CASNQSGNRGIRAEAFF	-	TRBV28	TRBJ1-1
TGTGCTAGTGCGCCCATCCCAGGGGAGACCCAGTACTTC	CASAPIPGETQYF	-	TRBV12-5	TRBJ2-5
TGTGCCATCAGACGACAGGGAGAAGCGAGTGGCTACACCTTC	CAIRRQGEASGYTF	TRBD1	TRBV10-3	TRBJ1-2
TGTGCCAGCTCACCCAGTTGGGAGGAGACCCAGTACTTC	CASSPSWEETQYF	-	TRBV18	TRBJ2-5
TGTGCCAGCAGTTTATCGTCAGGGAACACTGAAGCTTTCTTT	CASSLSSGNTEAFF	-	TRBV27	TRBJ1-1
TGTGCCAGTACTTTATCCGGGTCCAATGAGCAGTTCTTC	CASTLSGSNEQFF	-	TRBV19	TRBJ2-1
TGTGCCAGCAGATGGGGGCCAGGGAGTGGTGAAGCTTTCTTT	CASRWGPGSGEAFF	-	TRBV28	TRBJ1-1
TGTGCCAGCAGCCCTAGACAGGGCCTGAACACTGAAGCTTTCTTT	CASSPRQGLNTEAFF	TRBD1	TRBV5-4	TRBJ1-1
TGCAGCGTTGAAGATTTGGGGGCCCATGAAGCTTTCTTT	CSVEDLGAHEAFF	-	TRBV29-1	TRBJ1-1
TGCAGCGTTCCTGGGGGGGTAAGCTCCTACAATGAGCAGTTCTTC	CSVPGGVSSYNEQFF	TRBD2	TRBV29-1	TRBJ2-1
TGTGCCAGCAGTCTCTACTCGACAGGGGGGAACGCTGAAGCTTTCTTT	CASSLYSTGGNAEAFF	TRBD1	TRBV28	TRBJ1-1
TGTGCCAGCAGCGCCCTCGGGGGGGCGCGCCACGAGCAGTACTTC	CASSALGGARHEQYF	TRBD2	TRBV9	TRBJ2-7
TGTGCCAGCATTAAAGCGGGGAGCTCCTACAATGAGCAGTTCTTC	CASIKAGSSYNEQFF	TRBD2	TRBV2	TRBJ2-1
TGTGCCTGGACGGGACAGGACACTGAAGCTTTCTTT	CAWTGQDTEAFF	TRBD1	TRBV30	TRBJ1-1
TGCGCCAGCAGCCAGGGACAGGGGGCGGTCGGCTATGGCTACACCTTC	CASSQGQGAVGYGYTF	TRBD1	TRBV4-1	TRBJ1-2
TGTGCCAGCAGTTTTACAGGGGGCGAAAGTCAGCCCCAGCATTTT	CASSFTGGESQPQHF	TRBD1	TRBV11-3	TRBJ1-5
TGCGCCAGCAGCGTCAGCGCCGGGGAGCTGTTTTTT	CASSVSAGELFF	-	TRBV5-1	TRBJ2-2
TGTGCCTGGAGCCCGTTGAGGGAGGGTAACTATGGCTACACCTTC	CAWSPLREGNYGYTF	-	TRBV30	TRBJ1-2
TGTGCCAGCAGTGCTCAGGGAGGTCAGCCCCAGCATTTT	CASSAQGGQPQHF	-	TRBV2	TRBJ1-5
TGTGCCTGGAGTCACGGGGAACTAGCAGCGGACATTCAGTACTTC	CAWSHGELAADIQYF	-	TRBV30	TRBJ2-4
TGCGCCAGCAGCCCTGACGACGGAGTTAGCACAGATACGCAGTATTTT	CASSPDDGVSTDTQYF	-	TRBV5-1	TRBJ2-3